A single T cell receptor beta chain is shown here with its context. Its cognate antigen is unknown. The data are from a study of T cells expressing NK-cell markers. Across the whole study: HCMV seropositivity marked seven of the eight sequenced donors; one was seronegative. Broader study findings: A range of roughly 1.0-8% of CD8+ T cells consisted of dominant NKG2C+ clonotypes in several donors.

The CDR3 has 13 residues. Germline CDR1 and CDR2: SGHVS and FNYEAQ. With UMIs, 5'RACE template switching was used to make TCR beta cDNA. With the 5' RACE reads reprocessed, TCRdb shows one record per CDR3 protein and no DNA. The sample holds about 170,000 distinct CDR3 sequences. Sequences were obtained from blood T cells: a sorted CD56 or NKG2C T cell subset, CD4+ or CD8+ T cells, or bulk PBMC T cells (not recorded which). The origin of this receptor is a man between 18 and 69 years old in good health. This chain joins TRBV7-6 and TRBJ2-2. This chain's CDR3 is CASSTENAGELFF.